The T cell receptor (beta chain) described here comes from a study of CD8+ T cells in alopecia areata. Study as a whole: Those patients who were treated received oral tofacitinib, which was given at 5 to 10 mg twice daily for moderate-to-severe alopecia areata.

This clone was seen a handful of times. What it binds is not known. PBMCs were stained for CD3, CD4 and CD8, and CD4+ and CD8+ T cells were sorted. Germline V CDR1 and CDR2: MNHEY, SVGAGI. V lost 2 bases and J 6 bases, leaving 11 bases between the germline ends. CDR3 size: 14 residues. Study-level points and caveats: The study also sequences resident alphabeta T cells of normal skin in scalp samples. In lesional scalp, particularly from alopecia totalis/universalis, clonality was higher than in normal scalp.

RNA, once extracted, was reverse transcribed into cDNA for use as the sequencing template. Using immunoSEQ multiplex PCR, the repertoire was profiled, and TCRdb retains in-frame clones only, with some absent. The data hold fewer than 200,000 clones, with around 64% observed a single time. The sequencing here drew on CD8+ T cells sorted from blood, taken at week 0. V gene TRBV6-5 combines with J gene TRBJ2-1, with D perhaps TRBD2 (7 bases). The receptor's source is a human donor with alopecia areata. The CDR3 protein is CASSYRGGINEQFF. The DNA for the CDR3 is TGTGCCAGCAGTTACAGGGGGGGAATCAATGAGCAGTTCTTC.